A selection of T cell receptor beta chains follows, all from one sample in a study of breast tumors, draining lymph nodes, adjacent tissues. From the multiplex PCR reads, TCRdb called clonotypes with MiXCR, one entry per CDR3 protein. The repertoire includes some 250,000 distinct CDR3 sequences, around 35% of them detected once, and approximately 3.6% sits in the top ten. Sequenced material: axillary lymph node tissue. All receptors come from a female donor with breast cancer. Some clones in this sample may be carry-over from other donors' samples. Both conserved end residues are part of each CDR3. D genes are given only for firm matches. For some rows the clone size is stated as once, few or many, or as a class when expanded; others skip it.

CDR3: CASKVSSYEQYF
DNA: TGTGCCAGCAAAGTCAGCTCCTACGAGCAGTACTTC
D: -
J: TRBJ2-7
size: -
V: TRBV2

CDR3: CAWSVLGKERDTQYF
DNA: TGTGCCTGGAGTGTATTGGGCAAGGAGAGAGATACGCAGTATTTT
D: -
J: TRBJ2-3
size: -
V: TRBV30

CDR3: CASSGGLAGGTDTQYF
DNA: TGTGCCAGTAGTGGAGGACTAGCGGGAGGAACAGATACGCAGTATTTT
D: TRBD2
J: TRBJ2-3
size: many
V: TRBV19

CDR3: CASSSSSNYGYTF
DNA: TGTGCCAGCAGTTCGAGCAGTAACTATGGCTACACCTTC
D: -
J: TRBJ1-2
size: many
V: TRBV12-3/TRBV12-4

CDR3: CASSFDRGTSTNEQFF
DNA: TGTGCCAGCAGCTTCGACAGGGGGACTAGTACGAATGAGCAGTTCTTC
D: -
J: TRBJ2-1
size: -
V: TRBV7-8

CDR3: CASSISGTSGFNEQFF
DNA: TGTGCCAGCAGCATCTCCGGGACTAGCGGGTTCAATGAGCAGTTCTTC
D: TRBD2
J: TRBJ2-1
size: -
V: TRBV9

CDR3: CASRVGTGAGANVLTF
DNA: TGTGCCAGCAGGGTAGGGACAGGGGCTGGGGCCAACGTCCTGACTTTC
D: TRBD1
J: TRBJ2-6
size: -
V: TRBV7-9

CDR3: CASLSGDTDTQYF
DNA: TGTGCCAGCTTAAGCGGGGACACAGATACGCAGTATTTT
D: TRBD2
J: TRBJ2-3
size: many
V: TRBV28

CDR3: CASSEDRGSNQPQHF
DNA: TGTGCCAGCAGTGAGGACAGGGGGAGCAATCAGCCCCAGCATTTT
D: TRBD1
J: TRBJ1-5
size: many
V: TRBV2

CDR3: CASSFPSGGGNTIYF
DNA: TGTGCTAGCAGCTTTCCCAGCGGGGGAGGAAACACCATATATTTT
D: -
J: TRBJ1-3
size: -
V: TRBV7-7

CDR3: CASSLVGGNSNYGYTF
DNA: TGCGCCAGCAGCTTGGTCGGGGGGAATTCCAACTATGGCTACACCTTC
D: -
J: TRBJ1-2
size: -
V: TRBV5-1

CDR3: CASSQYTGGEQYF
DNA: TGCGCCAGCAGCCAGTACACAGGGGGCGAGCAGTACTTC
D: TRBD1
J: TRBJ2-7
size: few
V: TRBV4-1

CDR3: CSALTGLGVNSPLHF
DNA: TGCAGTGCTCTGACAGGGTTAGGGGTAAATTCACCCCTCCACTTT
D: TRBD1
J: TRBJ1-6
size: many
V: TRBV20-1

CDR3: CASSSPGVSSGNTIYF
DNA: TGTGCCAGCAGCTCTCCGGGCGTCTCCTCTGGAAACACCATATATTTT
D: -
J: TRBJ1-3
size: -
V: TRBV5-4

CDR3: CASRHRTSGTCEQYF
DNA: TGTGCCAGCAGACACAGGACTAGCGGCACCTGCGAGCAGTACTTC
D: TRBD2
J: TRBJ2-7
size: -
V: TRBV6-2/TRBV6-3

CDR3: CSARVTGYSYNEQFF
DNA: TGCAGTGCTAGAGTGACGGGCTACTCCTACAATGAGCAGTTCTTC
D: -
J: TRBJ2-1
size: many
V: TRBV20-1

CDR3: CSVEDHGGDTEAFF
DNA: TGCAGCGTTGAAGATCATGGGGGGGACACTGAAGCTTTCTTT
D: -
J: TRBJ1-1
size: -
V: TRBV29-1

CDR3: CASSLVVTEAFF
DNA: TGTGCCAGCAGCTTAGTGGTTACTGAAGCTTTCTTT
D: -
J: TRBJ1-1
size: few
V: TRBV7-8

CDR3: CASSLSRGGEQFF
DNA: TGTGCCAGCAGCTTATCGAGGGGTGGTGAGCAGTTCTTC
D: -
J: TRBJ2-1
size: many
V: TRBV7-2

CDR3: CASSQALRTGGAETQYF
DNA: TGCGCCAGCAGCCAAGCCCTCCGGACAGGGGGCGCGGAGACCCAGTACTTC
D: TRBD1
J: TRBJ2-5
size: many
V: TRBV4-3

CDR3: CASSPGQTITYNEQFF
DNA: TGTGCCAGCAGCCCGGGACAGACTATAACCTACAATGAGCAGTTCTTC
D: TRBD1
J: TRBJ2-1
size: -
V: TRBV7-9

CDR3: CASSGLAGGEQFF
DNA: TGTGCCAGCAGCGGACTAGCGGGTGGTGAGCAGTTCTTC
D: TRBD2
J: TRBJ2-1
size: many
V: TRBV11-3

CDR3: CASSLGQGVGGYTF
DNA: TGCGCCAGCAGCTTGGGGCAGGGCGTGGGTGGCTACACCTTC
D: -
J: TRBJ1-2
size: many
V: TRBV5-1

CDR3: CSATLGFVSREQFF
DNA: TGCAGTGCTACCCTGGGGTTTGTCTCCCGCGAGCAGTTCTTC
D: -
J: TRBJ2-1
size: many
V: TRBV20-1

CDR3: CASSAYTSGPHGQYF
DNA: TGTGCCAGCAGCGCATATACGAGCGGGCCTCACGGGCAGTACTTC
D: -
J: TRBJ2-7
size: -
V: TRBV9

CDR3: CSARGTQYF
DNA: TGCAGTGCTAGAGGTACGCAGTATTTT
D: -
J: TRBJ2-3
size: few
V: TRBV20-1

CDR3: CASSLGGLETQYF
DNA: TGTGCCAGCAGCTTAGGGGGGTTAGAGACCCAGTACTTC
D: -
J: TRBJ2-5
size: once
V: TRBV7-3

CDR3: CASSQPGGGQTQYF
DNA: TGTGCCAGCAGCCAACCCGGAGGAGGTCAGACCCAGTACTTC
D: -
J: TRBJ2-5
size: few
V: TRBV6-5

CDR3: CASSDAYGYTF
DNA: TGTGCCAGCAGTGACGCCTATGGCTACACCTTC
D: -
J: TRBJ1-2
size: many
V: TRBV6-4

CDR3: CASSASGTEYYEQYF
DNA: TGTGCCAGCAGCGCCTCCGGGACAGAGTACTACGAGCAGTACTTC
D: TRBD1
J: TRBJ2-7
size: many
V: TRBV5-6

CDR3: CASSLMGDSEKLFF
DNA: TGCGCCAGCAGCTTGATGGGAGATAGCGAAAAACTGTTTTTT
D: -
J: TRBJ1-4
size: many
V: TRBV5-1

CDR3: CSARPLDSLGYTF
DNA: TGCAGTGCTAGGCCCCTGGACAGCCTTGGCTACACCTTC
D: -
J: TRBJ1-2
size: many
V: TRBV20-1

CDR3: CASSYQQYNEQFF
DNA: TGTGCCAGCAGTTACCAACAGTACAATGAGCAGTTCTTC
D: -
J: TRBJ2-1
size: few
V: TRBV6-6